The 11 T cell receptor beta chains given below trace back to one sample, sequenced in a study of blood T cell repertoires in COVID-19. The method was immunoSEQ multiplex PCR; TCRdb's version includes in-frame clones alone and lacks a portion of them. The top ten clones hold approximately 5% of a sample with a few hundred thousand clones, around 90% of them seen once. Sequencing used PBMCs or T cells enriched from blood (not recorded which). The receptors were gathered from a woman in her twenties or thirties who had recovered from COVID-19.

This rearrangement joins TRBV12-3 or TRBV12-4 to TRBJ1-1; D ambiguous. V dropped 6 bases and J dropped 7 bases, with 12 bases sitting between them. The length of the CDR3 is 12 residues. CDR3 sequence: CASSLIGIEAFF. The CDR3 DNA follows: TGTGCCAGCAGCCTTATCGGTATTGAAGCTTTCTTT.

About this clone itself: This CDR3 is also generated by other DNA sequences in the sample. The chain combines TRBV2 with TRBJ1-2; D gene ambiguous. The CDR3 is 12 residues long. Germline values: CDR1 SNHLY, CDR2 FYNNEI. V lost 4 bases and J lost 8, with 11 bases in between. Here the CDR3 DNA reads TGTGCCAGCAGTGTGGGAGCTCGGGGCTACACCTTC. It yields the protein CASSVGARGYTF.

The chain links TRBV2 to TRBJ1-2; D call uncertain. Germline CDR1 reads SNHLY; CDR2 reads FYNNEI. V lost 7 bases and J 4 bases, leaving 10 bases between the germline ends. This CDR3 spans 12 amino acids. The CDR3: CASKSTTYGYTF. DNA for the CDR3: TGTGCCAGCAAATCGACAACCTATGGCTACACCTTC. The full variable domain, its missing parts supplied by reference TRBV2 and TRBJ1-2, is EPEVTQTPSHQVTQMGQEVILRCVPISNHLYFYWYRQILGQKVEFLVSFYNNEISEKSEIFDDQFSVERPDGSNFTLKIRSTKLEDSAMYFCASKSTTYGYTFGSGTRLTVV.

This chain joins TRBV6-5 and TRBJ1-5; the D is unclear. Germline assignment: CDR1 MNHEY and CDR2 SVGAGI. This CDR3 is built from 13 residues. The V end lost 10 bases, the J end lost 0 bases, and 10 bases lay between the germline ends. CDR3 protein: CATRRYSNQPQHF. Here the CDR3 DNA reads TGTGCCACCCGCAGGTATAGCAATCAGCCCCAGCATTTT.

This sequence joins TRBV5-4 and TRBJ2-3; 8 bases are a match to TRBD2. This CDR3 comprises 16 residues. Germline trimming cut 4 bases from V and 2 bases from J; bases unmatched to any gene: 9. Germline V CDR1 and CDR2: SGHNT, YYREEE (reference sequence). The CDR3 reads CASSPRGGANTDTQYF. CDR3 in DNA: TGTGCCAGCAGCCCCCGGGGGGGGGCCAACACAGATACGCAGTATTTT. The full variable domain, with the rest looked up from reference TRBV5-4 and TRBJ2-3, is ETGVTQSPTHLIKTRGQQVTLRCSSQSGHNTVSWYQQALGQGPQFIFQYYREEENGRGNFPPRFSGLQFPNYSSELNVNALELDDSALYLCASSPRGGANTDTQYFGPGTRLTVL.

The V call is TRBV9, the J call TRBJ2-5; tentative D call: TRBD2 (7 bases). The length of the CDR3 is 16 residues. The germline CDR1 and CDR2 sequences are SGDLS and YYNGEE. Between the trimmed V and J ends, which lost 0 bases and 3 bases, there was a span of 15 bases. The CDR3 sequence is CASSVGVGGLKETQYF. Written as DNA, the CDR3 is TGTGCCAGCAGCGTAGGGGTCGGGGGGCTGAAAGAGACCCAGTACTTC. Based on the CDR3 plus reference TRBV9 and TRBJ2-5, the full variable domain is DSGVTQTPKHLITATGQRVTLRCSPRSGDLSVYWYQQSLDQGLQFLIQYYNGEERAKGNILERFSAQQFPDLHSELNLSSLELGDSALYFCASSVGVGGLKETQYFGPGTRLLVL.

V and J are TRBV6-5 and TRBJ1-5, with 7 bases matching TRBD1. This CDR3 is 14 amino acids long. Germline V CDR1 and CDR2: MNHEY, SVGAGI. V gave up 10 bases and J gave up 1 base; unmatched junction bases: 7. CDR3 sequence reads: CAISTGSSNQPQHF. For the CDR3, the DNA is TGTGCCATCTCGACAGGGTCCAGCAATCAGCCCCAGCATTTT.

This clone was observed once. J is TRBJ2-3 and V is TRBV19, with 9 nucleotides matching TRBD1. The CDR3 covers 13 residues. Looked up from germline, CDR1 is LNHDA and CDR2 is SQIVND (reference sequence). Trimming at V came to 6 bases and at J to 3 bases, leaving 1 base not matched to a gene. The CDR3 protein is CASRQGATDTQYF. Here the CDR3 DNA reads TGTGCCAGTAGACAGGGGGCTACAGATACGCAGTATTTT.

J is TRBJ1-6 and V is TRBV29-1; 10 nucleotides match TRBD1. After removal of 7 bases from V and 8 bases from J, the junction contained 8 bases not matched to a gene. The length of the CDR3 is 14 residues. Germline V gene data show CDR1 as SQVTM and CDR2 as ANQGSEA. The CDR3 DNA sequence: TGCAGCGCCAAGCTGGGGACAGGGGATTCACCCCTCCACTTT. This gives the protein CSAKLGTGDSPLHF.

This clone is a singleton in its sample. V usage is TRBV27 and J usage is TRBJ1-2, with D perhaps matching TRBD1 (5 bases). This CDR3 region has 14 residues. V was trimmed by 5 bases and J by 0 bases, leaving 10 bases between them. Looked up from germline, CDR1 is MNHEY and CDR2 is SMNVEV (reference sequence). The CDR3, as DNA: TGTGCCAGCAGTCGGGCAGGGCCTAACTATGGCTACACCTTC. Translated, it gives CASSRAGPNYGYTF.

The J gene is TRBJ1-4, the V gene TRBV19; 9 bases map to TRBD1. The CDR3 totals 18 residues. Losses at the gene ends were 7 bases for V and 4 bases for J; bases not matched to a gene: 16. The germline V gene has CDR1 LNHDA and CDR2 SQIVND (reference sequence). This chain's CDR3 is CASTRRGTGSASNEKLFF. In DNA form, the CDR3 reads TGTGCCAGTACCCGTAGAGGGACAGGGTCTGCAAGTAATGAAAAACTGTTTTTT.